The 13 T cell receptor beta chains below were found in one sample sequenced in a study of blood T cell repertoires in COVID-19. Data came from immunoSEQ multiplex PCR; TCRdb stores just in-frame clones and leaves some out. Of approximately 350,000 clones listed, roughly 84% are singletons. The source material was PBMCs or T cells enriched from blood (not recorded which). All receptors derive from a woman between 25 and 40 years old who had recovered from COVID-19.

J is TRBJ1-6 and V is TRBV3-1 (or the pseudogene TRBV3-2); 10 bases are a match to TRBD1. The germline V gene has CDR1 LGHDT and CDR2 YNNKEL (reference sequence). The J segment lost 3 bases and the V segment lost 4 bases, leaving 6 bases of the junction unmatched. This CDR3 region has 17 residues. This CDR3 reads CASSLGTGALYNSPLHF. The CDR3 DNA reads as TGTGCCAGCAGCCTTGGGACAGGGGCCCTCTATAATTCACCCCTCCACTTT.

V gene TRBV9 combines with J gene TRBJ1-2; 10 nucleotides line up with TRBD1. J lost 5 bases, V lost 0 bases, and 4 bases had no gene match. CDR3 size: 15 residues. CDR1 SGDLS and CDR2 YYNGEE come from the germline V gene. The CDR3: CASSVGGTGEYGYTF. For the CDR3, the DNA is TGTGCCAGCAGCGTAGGGGGGACAGGGGAATATGGCTACACCTTC. Full variable domain (remainder filled in from reference TRBV9 and TRBJ1-2): DSGVTQTPKHLITATGQRVTLRCSPRSGDLSVYWYQQSLDQGLQFLIQYYNGEERAKGNILERFSAQQFPDLHSELNLSSLELGDSALYFCASSVGGTGEYGYTFGSGTRLTVV.

The chain joins TRBV6-5 to TRBJ2-5; TRBD2 agrees at 10 bases. Germline V lookup: CDR1 MNHEY, CDR2 SVGAGI. The CDR3 loop spans 15 amino acids. Trimming at V came to 2 bases and at J to 5 bases, leaving 5 bases not matched to a gene. The CDR3 sequence is CASSYELAGVETQYF. Here the CDR3 DNA reads TGTGCCAGCAGTTACGAGCTAGCGGGAGTTGAGACCCAGTACTTC.

The genes are TRBV19 and TRBJ2-7; no firm D call. This CDR3 is 14 amino acids long. Germline V gene sequence: CDR1 LNHDA, CDR2 SQIVND (reference sequence). V was shortened by 5 bases and J by 2 bases, with 13 bases between the two germline ends. CDR3 sequence (DNA): TGTGCCAGTAGTCTCCGCGACACGGCCTACGAGCAGTACTTC. Its protein product is CASSLRDTAYEQYF.

This clone was detected once. The chain has TRBV28 and TRBJ2-7, with 7 bases matching TRBD2. Germline lookup yields CDR1 MDHEN and CDR2 SYDVKM. CDR3 length: 17 amino acids. Unmatched junction bases numbered 15, after V lost 7 bases and J lost 0 bases. This chain's CDR3 is CASTPTPLAYSSYEQYF. The CDR3 DNA is TGTGCCAGCACCCCGACCCCACTAGCGTATAGCTCCTACGAGCAGTACTTC.

This chain links TRBV24-1 with TRBJ1-5; 8 bases line up with TRBD1. Trimming removed 6 bases from V and 4 bases from J; junction bases left unmatched: 4. Germline CDR1 reads KGHDR; CDR2 reads SFDVKD. The CDR3 extends over 14 amino acids. CDR3 nucleotide sequence: TGTGCCACCAGTCAGGGACAGGTAAATCAGCCCCAGCATTTT. Its protein is CATSQGQVNQPQHF.

The rearrangement uses TRBV19 and TRBJ1-2; perhaps TRBD1 as D (6 bases). Trimming shortened V by 5 bases and J by 4 bases, and 17 bases separated the two germline ends. The CDR3 is 15 residues long. Germline CDR1 reads LNHDA; CDR2 reads SQIVND (reference sequence). The CDR3 DNA reads as TGTGCCAGTAGTCCCGCCCTACAGGGTGGCTATGGCTACACCTTC. This translates into CASSPALQGGYGYTF.

This chain uses TRBV5-1 with TRBJ2-3; TRBD1 is a possible D gene (5 bases). The CDR3 spans 14 residues. V lost 2 bases, J lost 7 bases, and 14 bases lay in between. Germline V gene lookup returns CDR1 SGHRS and CDR2 YFSETQ. The chain's CDR3 is CASSFTQTEYTQYF. Here the CDR3 DNA reads TGCGCCAGCAGCTTTACCCAGACAGAATATACGCAGTATTTT. Full variable domain (missing parts from reference TRBV5-1 and TRBJ2-3): KAGVTQTPRYLIKTRGQQVTLSCSPISGHRSVSWYQQTPGQGLQFLFEYFSETQRNKGNFPGRFSGRQFSNSRSEMNVSTLELGDSALYLCASSFTQTEYTQYFGPGTRLTVL.

This chain links TRBV9 with TRBJ2-3, with 13 bases that match TRBD2. In germline, CDR1 is SGDLS, CDR2 YYNGEE. This CDR3 comprises 16 residues. V lost 0 bases to trimming and J lost 5 bases; unmatched junction nucleotides: 3. DNA of the CDR3: TGTGCCAGCAGCGTAGAAGGGACTAGCGGGGAAGATACGCAGTATTTT. Its protein product is CASSVEGTSGEDTQYF.

In its sample, this clone was seen a few times. This sequence joins TRBV19 and TRBJ2-5; tentative D call: TRBD2 (6 bases). V was cut by 4 bases and J by 5 bases, with 14 bases left in between. Germline-derived CDR1 and CDR2 are LNHDA and SQIVND (reference sequence). CDR3 length equals 14 residues. The CDR3 nucleotides are TGTGCCAGTAGTAGGGACTCCATAGGGGAGACCCAGTACTTC. Amino acid sequence: CASSRDSIGETQYF.

V and J are TRBV9 and TRBJ2-3, with 7 bases that match TRBD1. The J segment lost 2 bases and the V segment lost 2 bases, leaving 2 bases of the junction unmatched. Germline V CDR1 and CDR2: SGDLS, YYNGEE. CDR3 length: 14 amino acids. Written as DNA, the CDR3 is TGTGCCAGCAGCGTCGACAGGGCCACAGATACGCAGTATTTT. This codes for CASSVDRATDTQYF.

This sequence joins TRBV7-9 and TRBJ1-2; D is possibly TRBD1 (5 bases). Germline assignment: CDR1 SEHNR and CDR2 FQNEAQ (reference sequence). V was cut by 3 bases and J by 7 bases, with 15 bases left in between. This CDR3 region has 14 residues. As DNA, the CDR3 is TGTGCCAGCAGCTTGGGTCAGGGTCCAGTTGGCTACACCTTC. Translated, it gives CASSLGQGPVGYTF.

The chain's CDR3 is CASSTGTGPMNTEAFF. For the CDR3, the DNA is TGCGCCAGCAGCACCGGGACAGGCCCCATGAACACTGAAGCTTTCTTT. The chain combines TRBV5-1 with TRBJ1-1; TRBD1 matches at 8 bases. The J segment lost 0 bases and the V segment lost 4 bases, leaving 8 bases of the junction unmatched. This CDR3 spans 16 amino acids. In germline, CDR1 is SGHRS, CDR2 YFSETQ.